These 22 T cell receptor beta chains came from one sample sequenced in a study of cytomegalovirus exposure and HLA in healthy donors. Repertoires were generated with immunoSEQ multiplex PCR, while TCRdb's copy carries only in-frame clones and drops some. The sample lists roughly 270,000 clones, approximately 87% seen once, with 0.92% in the top ten. Sequenced material: PBMCs. These receptors all come from a woman aged 18-29 years in good health and CMV-seronegative.

The rearrangement uses TRBV19 and TRBJ1-2, with 7 bases lining up with TRBD1. CDR1 LNHDA and CDR2 SQIVND come from the germline V gene (reference sequence). CDR3 length: 14 amino acids. Trimming at V came to 2 bases and at J to 5 bases, leaving 5 bases not matched to a gene. DNA of the CDR3: TGTGCCAGTAGTATAACGGGACAGCTTTATGGCTACACCTTC. Its protein product is CASSITGQLYGYTF.

The chain has TRBV4-3 and TRBJ2-7, with 7 bases matching TRBD1. This CDR3 region has 15 residues. Per germline, CDR1 LGHNA and CDR2 YSLEER. V lost 1 base, J lost 0 bases, and 3 bases stayed unmatched. The CDR3 DNA sequence: TGCGCCAGCAGCCAAGGACAGGGAAGCTCCTACGAGCAGTACTTC. Its protein product is CASSQGQGSSYEQYF.

The chain employs TRBV27 and TRBJ1-6; 8 bases align to TRBD1. The J segment lost 10 bases and the V segment lost 3 bases, leaving 5 bases of the junction unmatched. From germline, CDR1 is MNHEY and CDR2 SMNVEV (reference sequence). The CDR3 spans 14 residues. DNA of the CDR3: TGTGCCAGCAGTTTTGGACAGGGAGGGTCACCCCTCCACTTT. It yields the protein CASSFGQGGSPLHF.

The chain links TRBV19 to TRBJ1-5, with 11 bases lining up with TRBD1. This CDR3 comprises 16 residues. The V gene end was trimmed by 0 bases and the J gene end by 7 bases; junction bases not matched to a gene: 5. Looked up from germline, CDR1 is LNHDA and CDR2 is SQIVND (reference sequence). As DNA, the CDR3 is TGTGCCAGTAGTATAGACGGACAGGGGGCTTGGCAGCCCCAGCATTTT. Protein: CASSIDGQGAWQPQHF.

The DNA for the CDR3 is TGTGCCAGCAGCTCTATGGCCAGGGCTAGGTCACCCCTCCACTTT. This gives the protein CASSSMARARSPLHF. This chain connects TRBV5-5 to TRBJ1-6; tentative D call: TRBD1 (5 bases). Germline V gene sequence: CDR1 SGHKS, CDR2 YYEKEE (reference sequence). V was shortened by 3 bases and J by 10 bases, with 17 bases between the two germline ends. The CDR3 covers 15 residues. Together with reference TRBV5-5 and TRBJ1-6, the CDR3 gives the full variable domain: DAGVTQSPTHLIKTRGQQVTLRCSPISGHKSVSWYQQVLGQGPQFIFQYYEKEERGRGNFPDRFSARQFPNYSSELNVNALLLGDSALYLCASSSMARARSPLHFGNGTRLTVT.

This chain uses TRBV9 with TRBJ2-3, with D possibly being TRBD2 (6 bases). CDR1 SGDLS and CDR2 YYNGEE come from the germline V gene. Trimming pared 4 bases from V and 0 bases from J, leaving 21 bases between. The CDR3 runs 18 residues. CDR3 bases: TGTGCCAGCAGCCACCCCCGGAACCCCCGGGAGAGCACAGATACGCAGTATTTT. Its protein is CASSHPRNPRESTDTQYF.

The rearrangement links TRBV28 to TRBJ2-2, with no clear D. This CDR3 is built from 13 residues. V was shortened by 3 bases and J by 5 bases, with 7 bases between the two germline ends. CDR1 MDHEN and CDR2 SYDVKM come from the germline V gene. CDR3 nucleotides: TGTGCCAGCAGTTTTCGACTTACCGGGGAGCTGTTTTTT. Amino acids: CASSFRLTGELFF. The variable domain in full, with the rest retrieved from reference TRBV28 and TRBJ2-2, is DVKVTQSSRYLVKRTGEKVFLECVQDMDHENMFWYRQDPGLGLRLIYFSYDVKMKEKGDIPEGYSVSREKKERFSLILESASTNQTSMYLCASSFRLTGELFFGEGSRLTVL.

This chain uses TRBV15 with TRBJ2-1; TRBD2 might be the D (6 bases). Trimming pared 4 bases from V and 2 bases from J, leaving 12 bases between. Germline lookup yields CDR1 LNHNV and CDR2 YYDKDF (reference sequence). This CDR3 contains 15 residues. The CDR3 region has the DNA TGTGCCACCAGCACAGTTAGCGGTCCCTACAATGAGCAGTTCTTC. Translated, it gives CATSTVSGPYNEQFF. Full variable domain (outside the CDR3, taken from reference TRBV15 and TRBJ2-1): DAMVIQNPRYQVTQFGKPVTLSCSQTLNHNVMYWYQQKSSQAPKLLFHYYDKDFNNEADTPDNFQSRRPNTSFCFLDIRSPGLGDTAMYLCATSTVSGPYNEQFFGPGTRLTVL.

The rearrangement joins TRBV2 to TRBJ2-3; TRBD2 is a possible D gene (6 bases). There are 13 residues in the CDR3. The germline gives CDR1 SNHLY, CDR2 FYNNEI. V was shortened by 8 bases and J by 2 bases, with 11 bases between the two germline ends. The CDR3 spells CASGREYTDTQYF. For the CDR3, the DNA is TGTGCCAGCGGCCGGGAGTACACAGATACGCAGTATTTT. The full variable domain, its missing parts supplied by reference TRBV2 and TRBJ2-3, is EPEVTQTPSHQVTQMGQEVILRCVPISNHLYFYWYRQILGQKVEFLVSFYNNEISEKSEIFDDQFSVERPDGSNFTLKIRSTKLEDSAMYFCASGREYTDTQYFGPGTRLTVL.

This clone was counted a single time. The chain combines TRBV28 with TRBJ2-7; no clear D. V was trimmed by 3 bases and J by 1 base, leaving 7 bases between them. This CDR3 region has 13 residues. CDR1 is MDHEN and CDR2 is SYDVKM in the germline V gene. CDR3 loop: CASSFVGSYEQYF. CDR3 in DNA: TGTGCCAGCAGTTTCGTCGGGTCCTACGAGCAGTACTTC.

The chain uses TRBV4-1 and TRBJ2-2; D may be TRBD2 (5 bases). Germline CDR1 is MGHRA and CDR2 is YSYEKL. Trimming shortened V by 3 bases and J by 5 bases, and 7 bases separated the two germline ends. The CDR3 extends over 13 amino acids. CDR3 DNA sequence: TGCGCCAGCAGCCAGAGGGAAACCGGGGAGCTGTTTTTT. This sequence encodes CASSQRETGELFF.

The chain combines TRBV28 with TRBJ1-5, with a possible D match to TRBD1 (5 bases). Germline assignment: CDR1 MDHEN and CDR2 SYDVKM. Trimming stripped 5 bases from V and 7 bases from J, with 21 bases between. The CDR3 spans 16 residues. CDR3: CASSPIPGPKGQPQHF. As DNA, the CDR3 is TGTGCCAGCAGTCCCATACCCGGCCCCAAGGGGCAGCCCCAGCATTTT.

This rearrangement joins TRBV6-6 to TRBJ1-2; D is unclear. Germline V CDR1 and CDR2: MNHNY, SVGAGI (reference sequence). Trimming removed 0 bases from V and 8 bases from J, with 13 bases in between. This CDR3 has 14 amino acids. The CDR3 DNA reads as TGTGCCAGCAGTTACTCGATGAGGGCTGAAGGCTACACCTTC. Amino acid sequence: CASSYSMRAEGYTF.

This clone was observed a single time. The gene calls are TRBV7-2 and TRBJ2-7; no clear D. There are 14 residues in the CDR3. Per the germline V gene, CDR1 is SGHTA and CDR2 is FQGNSA. Trimming stripped 2 bases from V and 0 bases from J, with 8 bases between. CDR3 DNA: TGTGCCAGCAGCTTACGTGGCCACTCCTACGAGCAGTACTTC. Translated: CASSLRGHSYEQYF. Variable domain in full (rest from reference TRBV7-2 and TRBJ2-7): GAGVSQSPSNKVTEKGKDVELRCDPISGHTALYWYRQSLGQGLEFLIYFQGNSAPDKSGLPSDRFSAERTGGSVSTLTIQRTQQEDSAVYLCASSLRGHSYEQYFGPGTRLTVT.

This sequence joins TRBV4-1 and TRBJ2-2, with TRBD2 matching over 8 bases. The V segment lost 0 bases and the J segment 3 bases; nucleotides outside the gene matches: 6. This CDR3 has 17 amino acids. Germline CDR1 and CDR2: MGHRA and YSYEKL. CDR3 sequence reads: CASSQERAGDDTGELFF. DNA of the CDR3: TGCGCCAGCAGCCAAGAGCGAGCGGGAGACGACACCGGGGAGCTGTTTTTT.

The chain recombines TRBV10-3 with TRBJ2-1; TRBD2 matches at 13 bases. Germline V gives CDR1 ENHRY, CDR2 SYGVKD. The CDR3 runs to 15 residues. J was trimmed by 5 bases and V by 10 bases; bases with no gene match: 8. The DNA of the CDR3 is TGTGCCACTGGGGGTGGGACTAGCGGGGACAATGAGCAGTTCTTC. Amino acids: CATGGGTSGDNEQFF.

The chain combines TRBV5-1 with TRBJ1-1; D perhaps matches TRBD1 (6 bases). Germline CDR1 and CDR2: SGHRS and YFSETQ. The CDR3 spans 13 residues. Trimming took 1 base from V and 8 from J, leaving 12 bases between them. CDR3 region: CASSLWGGEEAFF. Written as DNA, the CDR3 is TGCGCCAGCAGCTTGTGGGGGGGCGAGGAAGCTTTCTTT.

CDR3 bases: TGCGCCAGCCGGCGGGCTACTAGCACAGATACGCAGTATTTT. Residues: CASRRATSTDTQYF. The chain has TRBV5-1 and TRBJ2-3; TRBD2 is a possible D gene (5 bases). V was cut by 7 bases and J by 0 bases, with 12 bases left in between. Germline V lookup: CDR1 SGHRS, CDR2 YFSETQ. CDR3 length: 14 residues.

This chain connects TRBV5-1 to TRBJ2-2, with 10 bases lining up with TRBD1. CDR3 size: 16 residues. J was trimmed by 6 bases and V by 4 bases; bases with no gene match: 9. Per the germline V gene, CDR1 is SGHRS and CDR2 is YFSETQ. The CDR3 loop is CASSIHGTGAPGELFF. The CDR3 region has the DNA TGCGCCAGCAGCATACACGGGACAGGGGCCCCCGGGGAGCTGTTTTTT.

The CDR3 sequence is CAWSVPELVRTGELFF. For the CDR3, the DNA is TGTGCCTGGAGTGTACCGGAGTTAGTCCGCACCGGGGAGCTGTTTTTT. This chain connects TRBV30 to TRBJ2-2; D gene unclear. The V gene's germline CDR1 is GTSNPN and CDR2 SVGIG (reference sequence). The CDR3 contains 16 residues. V lost 0 bases to trimming and J lost 4 bases, with 15 bases between them.

This clone turned up a few times. This chain links TRBV7-9 with TRBJ2-7, with no clear D. This CDR3 has 15 residues. V lost 4 bases and J 0 bases, leaving 13 bases between the germline ends. Germline V lookup: CDR1 SEHNR, CDR2 FQNEAQ (reference sequence). CDR3 protein: CASSSSYESSYEQYF. CDR3 in DNA: TGTGCCAGCAGCTCTTCTTACGAGAGCTCCTACGAGCAGTACTTC. The full variable domain, in which reference TRBV7-9 and TRBJ2-7 provide the parts outside the CDR3, is DTGVSQNPRHKITKRGQNVTFRCDPISEHNRLYWYRQTLGQGPEFLTYFQNEAQLEKSRLLSDRFSAERPKGSFSTLEIQRTEQGDSAMYLCASSSSYESSYEQYFGPGTRLTVT.

CDR3 residues: CASSSPRGRRELFF. CDR3 DNA: TGTGCCAGCAGCTCCCCCAGGGGTAGGCGGGAGCTGTTTTTT. The rearrangement joins TRBV28 to TRBJ2-2, with D possibly matching TRBD1 (6 bases). CDR3 size: 14 residues. V was cut by 6 bases and J by 9 bases, with 17 bases left in between. Germline CDR1 MDHEN, CDR2 SYDVKM.